This TCR beta chain is from a study of T cell responses to AZD1222 COVID-19 vaccine (dated by TCRdb to about 2021). With respect to the entire study: AZD1222 recipients with second doses at about 4 weeks or about 12 weeks were pooled, because spike-specific TCR depth and breadth did not differ between schedules. TCR sequencing covered more than 230 trial participants: 207 given two doses of AZD1222 and 26 given two doses of MenACWY control vaccine. Trial participants were enrolled into age subgroups of 18-55, 56-69 and 70-plus years, which contained roughly 150, 30 and 60 TCR-sequenced participants, respectively. The full study reports these points: Because no day 14 peak-response samples were available, repertoires were characterized only after the peak T cell response. Participants were mostly white British, with more females than males. The authors suggested clonal diversity may have been underestimated. The whole spike protein was spanned by vaccine-associated CD4 TCRs, and dominant responses were seen in regions 160-218 and 743-854. Epitopes outside the regions mutated in the B.1.351 and B.1.1.7 variants were reportedly recognized by nearly half of the unique spike-specific TCRs. The 56-69-year group was small, and its depth increase did not reach significance, likely because of low power. After two AZD1222 doses, both the breadth and the depth of spike-specific TCRs were significantly higher than at day 0 and than in MenACWY recipients. Only five to seven AZD1222 recipients were SARS-CoV-2 seropositive at baseline, limiting conclusions about previously exposed vaccinees.

The CDR3 regions of human TCRbeta chains were analyzed by immunosequencing. The authors processed their data as follows. TCRs in the repertoires were matched against a reference library of SARS-CoV-2-specific TCRs that had been generated with the MIRA antigen-specificity platform. Breadth was defined as the fraction of unique TCRs that were SARS-CoV-2-associated. Depth was defined as the fraction of total T cells that were SARS-CoV-2-associated. Each spike-specific TCR was assigned to its reactive spike region and to a CD4 or CD8 class using the MIRA data. Log10-transformed breadth and depth values were compared by one-way ANOVA with Sidak's multiple comparisons tests. TCRdb took this table from immuneACCESS and kept in-frame rearrangements with V and J called. Such tables lack part of the clones; where checked against another copy, unresolved V genes explain under half of the gap, and the rest is unexplained. V, J and clone size reflect that table, while D and trimming were determined from the DNA. In this sample the table shows fewer than 150,000 clones, just over 85% of which occur a single time. The ten largest make up approximately 8% of the sample.

Reading from cysteine to phenylalanine, the CDR3 counts 14 amino acids. Only the CDR3 DNA stays, 42 bases, in frame from base 1. For CDR1 and CDR2, the germline V gene lists MDHEN and SYDVKM. Relative to germline, V is 6 bases shorter and J is 3 bases shorter, with 14 bases between their ends. Comment on this clone: No antigen is known for it. No quality values exist for individual bases; no much larger clone is one base distant.

This specimen's time point label, interpreted: baseline before first vaccination. Vaccinee samples came from UK trials COV001 and COV002, including a single-blind randomized controlled phase 2/3 trial of AZD1222 (ChAdOx1 nCoV-19) in healthy adults. For TCRbeta chain sequencing, PBMC samples from trial participants were taken at day 0 and at day 28 after the second dose. The material was peripheral blood, obtained on day 0 of AZD1222 vaccination. This chain joins TRBV28 to TRBJ1-1; a tentative D match to TRBD1 spans 5 bases. The TCR originated in an adult in good health. The CDR3 corresponds to CASRRRGIDTEAFF. The nucleotide sequence is TGTGCCAGCAGACGACGGGGGATAGACACTGAAGCTTTCTTT.